Described below is a single TCR beta chain sequence and its context. The antigen is undetermined. The data were taken from a study of T cell repertoires in cytomegalovirus infection. Overall study: Peptides in the study included HLA-C-restricted and HLA-B-restricted CMV epitopes. CMV infection and matching HLA type were both indicated by public TCR beta signatures. Study-wide points: CMV carriers with the relevant HLA were identified by cumulative public TCR beta family frequency. It was HLA-C-restricted CMV-specific TCR beta clonotypes that dominated the response ex vivo.

TCRdb reprocessed the reads with MiXCR, giving one entry per CDR3 protein. The table records approximately 910,000 distinct CDR3 sequences, around 29% of them present only once. V lost 4 bases and J lost 0, with 25 bases in between. CDR1 is SEHNR and CDR2 is FQNEAQ in the germline V gene (reference sequence). This CDR3 is built from 19 residues. The chain carries TRBV7-9 and TRBJ2-7; a possible D gene is TRBD2 (6 bases). The TCR sequence derives from a human donor in good health (CMV status not recorded). Some clones in this sample may be carry-over from other donors' samples. This material consisted of cultured CD8+ T cells from PBMCs, taken from culture after CMV antigen stimulation. In DNA form, the CDR3 reads TGTGCCAGCAGCTCCTCAGTTGGGGGGACGTCCAGGAGCTCCTACGAGCAGTACTTC. Protein product: CASSSSVGGTSRSSYEQYF. The full variable domain, in which reference TRBV7-9 and TRBJ2-7 provide the parts outside the CDR3, is DTGVSQNPRHKITKRGQNVTFRCDPISEHNRLYWYRQTLGQGPEFLTYFQNEAQLEKSRLLSDRFSAERPKGSFSTLEIQRTEQGDSAMYLCASSSSVGGTSRSSYEQYFGPGTRLTVT.